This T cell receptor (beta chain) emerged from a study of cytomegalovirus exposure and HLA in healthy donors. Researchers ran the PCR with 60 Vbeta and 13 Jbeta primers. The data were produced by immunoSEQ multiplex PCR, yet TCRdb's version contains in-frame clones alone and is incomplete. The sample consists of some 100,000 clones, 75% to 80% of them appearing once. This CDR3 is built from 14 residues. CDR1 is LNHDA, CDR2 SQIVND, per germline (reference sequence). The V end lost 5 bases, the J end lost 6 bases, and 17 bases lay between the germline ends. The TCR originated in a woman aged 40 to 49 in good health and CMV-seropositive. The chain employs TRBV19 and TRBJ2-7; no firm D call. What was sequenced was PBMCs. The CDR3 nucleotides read TGTGCCAGTAGTTTCGGTCCTCTAATAAGCGAGCAGTACTTC. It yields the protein CASSFGPLISEQYF.